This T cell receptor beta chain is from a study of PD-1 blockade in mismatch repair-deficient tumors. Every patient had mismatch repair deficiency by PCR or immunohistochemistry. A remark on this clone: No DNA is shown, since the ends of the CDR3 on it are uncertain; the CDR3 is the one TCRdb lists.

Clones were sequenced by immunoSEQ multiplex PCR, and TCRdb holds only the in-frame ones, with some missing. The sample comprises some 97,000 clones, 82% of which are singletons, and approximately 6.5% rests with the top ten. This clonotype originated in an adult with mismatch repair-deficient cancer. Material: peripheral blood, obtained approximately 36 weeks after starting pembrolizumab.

This CDR3 reads CASSKVAGGNYGYTF. The chain employs TRBV21-1 and TRBJ1-2; the table's D call, TRBD1, was not checked against the DNA. TRBV21-1 has pseudogene status. The CDR3 contains 15 residues when both ends are counted.